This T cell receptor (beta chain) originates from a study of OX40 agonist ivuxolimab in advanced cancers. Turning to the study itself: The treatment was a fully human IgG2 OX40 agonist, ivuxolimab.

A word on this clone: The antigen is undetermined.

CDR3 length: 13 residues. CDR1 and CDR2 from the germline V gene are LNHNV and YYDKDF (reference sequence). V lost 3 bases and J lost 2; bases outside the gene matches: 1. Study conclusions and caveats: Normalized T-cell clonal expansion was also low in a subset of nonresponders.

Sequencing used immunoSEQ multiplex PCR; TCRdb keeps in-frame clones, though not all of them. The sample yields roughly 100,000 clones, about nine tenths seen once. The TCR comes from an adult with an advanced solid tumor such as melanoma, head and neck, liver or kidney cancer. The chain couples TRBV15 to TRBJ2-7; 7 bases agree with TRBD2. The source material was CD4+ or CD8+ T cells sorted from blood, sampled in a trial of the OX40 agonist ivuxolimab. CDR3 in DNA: TGTGCCACCAGCAGGGGAGGGACCTACGAGCAGTACTTC. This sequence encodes CATSRGGTYEQYF.